This T cell receptor beta chain comes out of a study of neurological immune-mediated disorders. This clonotype showed up many times. Sample time point: longitudinal time-point 3. Source material was 2 million unsorted PBMCs, stored at -80 °C in RNAlater. With 10-nucleotide random UMIs, 5'RACE was used to make the cDNA. Over 170 million TCR-beta sequences from 15-18 subjects were obtained in each sequencing run. TCRdb reprocessed the 5' RACE reads with MiXCR, giving one entry per CDR3 protein. The table records around 97,000 distinct CDR3 sequences, 9.5% to 14% of them present only once. Sequenced input: PBMCs. The receptor was derived from a female donor with HTLV-1-associated myelopathy (HAM/TSP).

CDR3 sequence (DNA): TGTGCCAGTACCTGGGGACGGGCTAACTATGGCTACACCTTC. Translation: CASTWGRANYGYTF. The V gene is TRBV19, the J gene TRBJ1-2; a possible D gene is TRBD1 (5 bases). The CDR3 has 14 amino acids. The germline gives CDR1 LNHDA, CDR2 SQIVND (reference sequence). V was shortened by 7 bases and J by 0 bases, with 12 bases between the two germline ends.